This TCR beta chain was recovered during a study of blood T cell repertoires in COVID-19. Germline V gene data show CDR1 as SGHRS and CDR2 as YFSETQ. The CDR3 has 15 residues. Trimming at V came to 2 bases and at J to 0 bases, leaving 1 base not matched to a gene. Clones were read by immunoSEQ multiplex PCR, and TCRdb kept only the in-frame ones, dropping some. The table lists about 50,000 clones, about 70% of them singletons. The gene calls are TRBV5-1 and TRBJ2-7, with 11 bases matching TRBD1. The origin of this receptor is a middle-aged man with active or convalescent COVID-19. Sequenced: peripheral blood. CDR3 region: CASSFGTGGSYEQYF. The DNA of the CDR3 is TGCGCCAGCAGCTTTGGGACAGGGGGCTCCTACGAGCAGTACTTC.